The TCR beta chain under discussion was sequenced for a study of beta chain features in type 1 diabetes. Regarding the study as a whole: Cells carrying high TCR expression could end up over-represented when cDNA is sequenced. Sampled from patients, naive, central memory and Treg TCRB repertoires appeared more similar than those sampled from healthy donors.

This clone showed up just a few times. As yet, its antigen is unknown. The authors obtained over 95% purity in all sorted populations. The CDR3 totals 17 residues. CDR1 and CDR2 from the germline V gene are SGHNT and YYREEE (reference sequence). Trimming removed 4 bases from V and 7 bases from J; junction bases left unmatched: 9. Sequenced material consisted of expressed TCRB transcripts (all of the isolated RNA was reverse transcribed). Only in-frame clones appear in the TCRdb table, and some are missing; sequencing was by immunoSEQ multiplex PCR. The sample includes roughly 180,000 clones, 10% to 15% of them seen just once.

The J gene is TRBJ2-2, the V gene TRBV5-4, with 14 bases fitting TRBD2. The receptor's source is a woman aged 18-35 years in good health. Material: central memory CD4+ T cells from blood. CDR3 protein: CASSTPGLAGAVGELFF. The DNA for the CDR3 is TGTGCCAGCAGCACGCCGGGACTAGCGGGAGCGGTCGGGGAGCTGTTTTTT. Full variable domain (outside the CDR3, taken from reference TRBV5-4 and TRBJ2-2): ETGVTQSPTHLIKTRGQQVTLRCSSQSGHNTVSWYQQALGQGPQFIFQYYREEENGRGNFPPRFSGLQFPNYSSELNVNALELDDSALYLCASSTPGLAGAVGELFFGEGSRLTVL.